The clone carrying this T cell receptor (beta chain) turned up a few times. A much bigger clone sits one base away, suggesting this may be a read error. The trim removed 5 bases at V and 5 bases at J, leaving 9 bases unmatched. This CDR3 is built from 14 residues. The germline V gene encodes CDR1 MDHEN and CDR2 SYDVKM. These data are taken from a study of regulatory T cells in long-lasting Graves disease. For TCR beta, libraries came from iRepertoire HTBI primers and Arm-PCR of CDR3 regions. TCRdb processed the multiplex PCR reads anew with MiXCR; each CDR3 protein has one entry. Of 350,000 to 500,000 distinct CDR3 sequences listed, roughly 23% are singletons. Time point defined: persistent/refractory GD, antithyroid drugs over 5 years with positive TRAb. Making the TCR library involved RNA that had been extracted from PBMCs. The collection involved drawing approximately 9.9 milliliters of peripheral blood into EDTA tubes.

The source was peripheral blood mononuclear cells (PBMCs), collected when the disease was refractory, from a patient treated with antithyroid drugs. This TCR was recovered from a female donor with Graves disease. V usage is TRBV28 and J usage is TRBJ2-7; 7 nucleotides align to TRBD1. This CDR3 is CASSPRQGPNEQYF. The CDR3 DNA sequence: TGTGCCAGCAGTCCCCGACAGGGTCCCAACGAGCAGTACTTC.